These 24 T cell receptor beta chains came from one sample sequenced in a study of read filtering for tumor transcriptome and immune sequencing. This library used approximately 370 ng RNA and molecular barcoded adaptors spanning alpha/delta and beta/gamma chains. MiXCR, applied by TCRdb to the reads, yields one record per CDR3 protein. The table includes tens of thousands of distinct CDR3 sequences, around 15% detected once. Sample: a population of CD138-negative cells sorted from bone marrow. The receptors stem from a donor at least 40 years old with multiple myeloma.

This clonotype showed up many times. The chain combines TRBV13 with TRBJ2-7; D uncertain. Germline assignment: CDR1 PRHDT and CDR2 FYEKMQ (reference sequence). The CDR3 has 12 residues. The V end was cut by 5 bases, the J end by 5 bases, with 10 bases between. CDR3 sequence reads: CASSRRPDEQYF. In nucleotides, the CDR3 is TGTGCCAGCAGCCGCCGTCCTGACGAGCAGTACTTC.

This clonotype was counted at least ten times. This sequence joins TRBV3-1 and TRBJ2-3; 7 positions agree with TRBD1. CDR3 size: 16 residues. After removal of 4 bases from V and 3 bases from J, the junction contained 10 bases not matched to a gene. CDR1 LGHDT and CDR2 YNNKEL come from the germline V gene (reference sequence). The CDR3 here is CASSPVDRVTTDTQYF. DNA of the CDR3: TGTGCCAGCAGCCCCGTTGACAGGGTTACAACAGATACGCAGTATTTT.

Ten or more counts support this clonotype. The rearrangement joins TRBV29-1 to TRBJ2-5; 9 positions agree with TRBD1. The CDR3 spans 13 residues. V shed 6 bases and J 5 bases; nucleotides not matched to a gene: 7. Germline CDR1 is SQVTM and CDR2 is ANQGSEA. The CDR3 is CSVARQGGETQYF. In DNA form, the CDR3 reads TGCAGCGTCGCAAGACAGGGGGGCGAGACCCAGTACTTC.

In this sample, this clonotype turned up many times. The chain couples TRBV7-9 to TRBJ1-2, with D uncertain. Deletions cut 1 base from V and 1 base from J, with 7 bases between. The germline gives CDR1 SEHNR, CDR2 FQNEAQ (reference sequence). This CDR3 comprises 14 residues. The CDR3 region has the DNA TGTGCCAGCAGCTTAGACAGACTTAACTATGGCTACACCTTC. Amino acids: CASSLDRLNYGYTF.

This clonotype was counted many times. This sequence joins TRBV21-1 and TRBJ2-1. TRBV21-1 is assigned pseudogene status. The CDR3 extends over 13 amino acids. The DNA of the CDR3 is TGTGCCAGCTGCGTCACCGGTGGTAGTGAGCAGTTCTTC. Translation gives CASCVTGGSEQFF.

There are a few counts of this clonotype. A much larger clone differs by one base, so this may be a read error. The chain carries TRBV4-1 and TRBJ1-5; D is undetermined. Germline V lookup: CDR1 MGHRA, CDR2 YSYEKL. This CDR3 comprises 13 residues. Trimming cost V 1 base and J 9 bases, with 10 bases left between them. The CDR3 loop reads CASSQGLDRPQHF. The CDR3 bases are TGCGCCAGCAGCCAAGGTTTGGATCGGCCCCAGCATTTT.

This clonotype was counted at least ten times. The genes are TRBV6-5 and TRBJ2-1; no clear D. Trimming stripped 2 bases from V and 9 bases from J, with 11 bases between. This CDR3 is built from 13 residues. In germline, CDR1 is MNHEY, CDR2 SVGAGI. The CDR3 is CASSYVSLGEQFF. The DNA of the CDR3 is TGTGCCAGCAGTTACGTTTCCCTCGGTGAGCAGTTCTTC.

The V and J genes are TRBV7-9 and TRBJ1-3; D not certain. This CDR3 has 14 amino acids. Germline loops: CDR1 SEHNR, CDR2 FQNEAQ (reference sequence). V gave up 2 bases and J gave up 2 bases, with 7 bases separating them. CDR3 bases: TGTGCCAGCAGCTTAAACACACCTGGAAACACCATATATTTT. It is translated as CASSLNTPGNTIYF. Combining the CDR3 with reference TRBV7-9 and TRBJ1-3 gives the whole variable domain DTGVSQNPRHKITKRGQNVTFRCDPISEHNRLYWYRQTLGQGPEFLTYFQNEAQLEKSRLLSDRFSAERPKGSFSTLEIQRTEQGDSAMYLCASSLNTPGNTIYFGEGSWLTVV.

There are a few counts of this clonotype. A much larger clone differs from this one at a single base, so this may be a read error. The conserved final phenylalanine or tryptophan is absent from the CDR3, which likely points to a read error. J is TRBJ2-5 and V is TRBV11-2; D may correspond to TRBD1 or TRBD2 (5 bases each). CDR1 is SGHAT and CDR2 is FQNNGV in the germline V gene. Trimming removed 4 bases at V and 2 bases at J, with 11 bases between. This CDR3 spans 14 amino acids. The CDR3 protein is CASSSGTAQETQYL. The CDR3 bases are TGTGCCAGCAGCTCAGGGACGGCTCAAGAGACCCAGTACCTC.

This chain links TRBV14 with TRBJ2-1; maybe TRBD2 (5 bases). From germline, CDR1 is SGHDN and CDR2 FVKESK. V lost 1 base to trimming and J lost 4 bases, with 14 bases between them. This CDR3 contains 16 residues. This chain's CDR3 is CASSQAGSFSYNEQFF. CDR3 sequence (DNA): TGTGCCAGCAGCCAAGCGGGAAGCTTTTCGTACAATGAGCAGTTCTTC.

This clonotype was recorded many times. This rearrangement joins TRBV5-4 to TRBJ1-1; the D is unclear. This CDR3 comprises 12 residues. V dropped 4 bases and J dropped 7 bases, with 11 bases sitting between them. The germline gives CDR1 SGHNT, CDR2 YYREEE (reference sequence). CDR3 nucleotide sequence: TGTGCCAGCAGCCATGAAAAGGATGAAGCTTTCTTT. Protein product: CASSHEKDEAFF.

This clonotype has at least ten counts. The CDR3 bases are TGTGCCAGCAGTTTATTGGGCGGGAGCTCCGGCAATGAGCAGTTCTTC. Translation: CASSLLGGSSGNEQFF. The J gene is TRBJ2-1, the V gene TRBV27; TRBD2 matches 7 bases. The germline gives CDR1 MNHEY, CDR2 SMNVEV (reference sequence). Trimming at V came to 1 base and at J to 6 bases, leaving 9 bases not matched to a gene. The CDR3 spans 16 residues.

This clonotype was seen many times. CDR3 DNA sequence: TGCAGTGCTAGAGGACAGAACCTTTATAGCAATCAGCCCCAGCATTTT. It is translated as CSARGQNLYSNQPQHF. The chain combines TRBV20-1 with TRBJ1-5, with a possible D match to TRBD1 (5 bases). The CDR3 covers 16 residues. Trimming pared 1 base from V and 0 bases from J, leaving 13 bases between. The germline V gene encodes CDR1 DFQATT and CDR2 SNEGSKA (reference sequence).

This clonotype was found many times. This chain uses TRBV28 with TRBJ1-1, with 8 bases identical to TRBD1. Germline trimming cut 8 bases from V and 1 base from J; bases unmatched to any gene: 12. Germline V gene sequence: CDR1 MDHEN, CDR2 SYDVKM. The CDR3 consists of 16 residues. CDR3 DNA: TGTGCCAGCGAAGGTATAGGGGACAGGAGGAACACTGAAGCTTTCTTT. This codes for CASEGIGDRRNTEAFF.

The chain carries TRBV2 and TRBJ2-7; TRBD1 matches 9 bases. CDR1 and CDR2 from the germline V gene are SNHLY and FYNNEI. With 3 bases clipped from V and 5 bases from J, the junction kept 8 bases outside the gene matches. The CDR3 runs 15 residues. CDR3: CASSDLQGAKNEQYF. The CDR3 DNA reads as TGTGCCAGCAGTGATTTACAGGGGGCGAAGAACGAGCAGTACTTC.

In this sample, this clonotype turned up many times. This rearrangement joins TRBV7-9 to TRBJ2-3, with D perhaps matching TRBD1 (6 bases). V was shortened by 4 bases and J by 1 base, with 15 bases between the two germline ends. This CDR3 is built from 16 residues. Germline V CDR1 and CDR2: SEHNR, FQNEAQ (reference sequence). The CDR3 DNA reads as TGTGCCAGCAGCTCGAGAGGGGGAGCGGGCACAGATACGCAGTATTTT. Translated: CASSSRGGAGTDTQYF.

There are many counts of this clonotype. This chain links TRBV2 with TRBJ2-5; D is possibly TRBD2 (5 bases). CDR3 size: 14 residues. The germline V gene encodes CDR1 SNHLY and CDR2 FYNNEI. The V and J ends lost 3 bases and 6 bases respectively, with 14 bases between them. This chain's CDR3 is CASSDGLISKTQYF. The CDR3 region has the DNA TGTGCCAGCAGTGATGGACTGATCTCGAAGACCCAGTACTTC.

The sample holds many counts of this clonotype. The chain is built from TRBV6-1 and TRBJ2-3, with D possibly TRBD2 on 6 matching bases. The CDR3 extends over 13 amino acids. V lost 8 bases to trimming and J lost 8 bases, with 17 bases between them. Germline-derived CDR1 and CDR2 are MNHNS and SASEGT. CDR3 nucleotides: TGTGCCAGCCTAGGACTTTCAGCGGGTACGCAGTATTTT. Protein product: CASLGLSAGTQYF.

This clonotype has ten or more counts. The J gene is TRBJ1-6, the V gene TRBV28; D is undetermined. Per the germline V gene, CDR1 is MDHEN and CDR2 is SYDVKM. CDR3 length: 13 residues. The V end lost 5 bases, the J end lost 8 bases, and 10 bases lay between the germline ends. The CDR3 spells CASSPGWDSPLHF. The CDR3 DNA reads TGTGCCAGCAGTCCCGGCTGGGATTCACCCCTCCACTTT.

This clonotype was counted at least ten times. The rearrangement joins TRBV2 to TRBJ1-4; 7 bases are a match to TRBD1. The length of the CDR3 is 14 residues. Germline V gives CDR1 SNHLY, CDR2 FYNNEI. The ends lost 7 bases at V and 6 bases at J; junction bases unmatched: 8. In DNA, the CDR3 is TGTGCCAGCAAACCGACAGGGAAGTATGAAAAACTGTTTTTT. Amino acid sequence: CASKPTGKYEKLFF.

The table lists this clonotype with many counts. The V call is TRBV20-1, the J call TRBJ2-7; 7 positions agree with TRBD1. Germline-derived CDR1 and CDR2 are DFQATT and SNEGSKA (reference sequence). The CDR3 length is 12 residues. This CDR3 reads CRAGTDSYEQYF. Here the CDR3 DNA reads TGCAGGGCCGGGACAGACTCCTACGAGCAGTACTTC.

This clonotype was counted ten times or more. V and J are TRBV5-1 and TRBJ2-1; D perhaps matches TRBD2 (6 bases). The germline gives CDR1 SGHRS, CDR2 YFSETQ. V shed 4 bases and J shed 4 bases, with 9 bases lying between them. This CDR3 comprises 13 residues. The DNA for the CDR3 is TGCGCCAGCAGCCCCGGGGGATACAATGAGCAGTTCTTC. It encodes CASSPGGYNEQFF.

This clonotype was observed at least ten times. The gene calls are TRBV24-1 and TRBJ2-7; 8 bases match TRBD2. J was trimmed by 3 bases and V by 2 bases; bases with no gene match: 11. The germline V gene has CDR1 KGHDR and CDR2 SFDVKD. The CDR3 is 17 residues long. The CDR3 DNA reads TGTGCCACCAGTGATTCAAGAGCGGGGGATGGATACTACGAGCAGTACTTC. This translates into CATSDSRAGDGYYEQYF.

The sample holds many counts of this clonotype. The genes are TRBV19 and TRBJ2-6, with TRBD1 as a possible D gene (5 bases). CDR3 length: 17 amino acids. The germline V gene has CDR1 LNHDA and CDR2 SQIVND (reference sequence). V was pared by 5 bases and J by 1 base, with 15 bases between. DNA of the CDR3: TGTGCCAGTAGTGGGAAAGGGGATGGTTCTGGGGCCAACGTCCTGACTTTC. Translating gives CASSGKGDGSGANVLTF.